Ten or more counts support the clone carrying this TCR beta chain. The antigen is undetermined. The data derive from a study of early T cells in non-severe SARS-CoV-2 infection. At the level of the study: Sequenced material consisted of bulk RNA (from unsorted whole blood), and chains were unpaired.

Study conclusions and caveats: Matching results from VDJdb favored anti-spike CD8 responses, leaving private and CD4 specificities undetected.

In the library, individual cDNA molecules carried attached unique molecular identifiers. TCRdb called the 5' RACE reads again in MiXCR, with one record for every CDR3 protein. The table has tens of thousands of distinct CDR3 sequences, around 7% seen once. This CDR3 is 13 amino acids long. The V and J ends lost 7 bases and 8 bases respectively, with 17 bases between them. Germline V gives CDR1 LNHDA, CDR2 SQIVND (reference sequence). The TCR sequence derives from an adult who was a healthcare worker with PCR-confirmed SARS-CoV-2 infection or an uninfected control (not recorded which). The rearrangement uses TRBV19 and TRBJ1-2; unclear D gene. Sequencing was done on a sample of whole blood. CDR3 coding DNA: TGTGCCAGTACCCCGACCGGCGCGGGCGGCTACACCTTC. This translates into CASTPTGAGGYTF.